This TCR beta chain was profiled in a study of blood T cell repertoires in COVID-19. Across the whole study: Acute-phase and convalescent COVID-19 samples originated in the United States, Italy and Spain. Sample material is recorded as cDNA or gDNA derived from T cells, B-cell-depleted T cells, or PBMCs.

Original analysis: How many nucleated cells were present was estimated from reference gene primer amplification. The method was immunoSEQ multiplex PCR; TCRdb's version includes in-frame clones alone and lacks a portion of them. V and J calls and clone size are as listed in that table; D and trimming were resolved from the DNA. Of 250,000 to 350,000 clones in the sample, 65% to 85% are singletons; the top ten hold more than 1.1%. In germline, CDR1 is SGHTA, CDR2 FQGNSA. With V trimmed by 1 base and J by 7 bases, 5 bases remained unmatched. The CDR3 is made up of 15 amino acids. What was sequenced was peripheral blood. The rearrangement joins TRBV7-2 to TRBJ1-4, with 8 bases identical to TRBD1. This receptor was taken from a human donor with COVID-19, enrolled during active disease. The donor label of this sample is uncertain. The CDR3 bases are TGTGCCAGCAGCTTAGGCGGGACAGGTGGTGAAAAACTGTTTTTT. It encodes CASSLGGTGGEKLFF.